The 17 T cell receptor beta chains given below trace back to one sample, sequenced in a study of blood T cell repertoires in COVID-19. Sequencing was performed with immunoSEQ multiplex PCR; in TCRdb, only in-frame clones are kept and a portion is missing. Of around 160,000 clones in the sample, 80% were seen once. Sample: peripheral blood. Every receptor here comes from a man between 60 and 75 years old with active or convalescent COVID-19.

The CDR3 spells CASSRQINEKLFF. Here the CDR3 DNA reads TGTGCCAGCAGTAGACAGATTAATGAAAAACTGTTTTTT. This sequence joins TRBV6-5 and TRBJ1-4; perhaps TRBD1 as D (5 bases). Germline CDR1 reads MNHEY; CDR2 reads SVGAGI. The CDR3 has 13 residues. V dropped 5 bases and J dropped 4 bases, with 8 bases sitting between them.

In DNA form, the CDR3 reads TGTGCCAGCAGCTTAGGACAGGGGTACTATGGCTACACCTTC. It codes for CASSLGQGYYGYTF. The chain has TRBV11-2 and TRBJ1-2, with TRBD1 matching 8 bases. Per the germline V gene, CDR1 is SGHAT and CDR2 is FQNNGV. V shed 1 base, J shed 3 bases, and the junction held 1 base outside the gene matches. This CDR3 has 14 residues. Full variable domain (remainder filled in from reference TRBV11-2 and TRBJ1-2): EAGVAQSPRYKIIEKRQSVAFWCNPISGHATLYWYQQILGQGPKLLIQFQNNGVVDDSQLPKDRFSAERLKGVDSTLKIQPAKLEDSAVYLCASSLGQGYYGYTFGSGTRLTVV.

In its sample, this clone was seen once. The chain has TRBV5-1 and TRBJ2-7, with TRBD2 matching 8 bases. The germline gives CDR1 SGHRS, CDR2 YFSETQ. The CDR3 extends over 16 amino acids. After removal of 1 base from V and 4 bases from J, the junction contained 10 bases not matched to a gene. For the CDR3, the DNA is TGCGCCAGCAGCTTGTTACCTCCCAGCGGGGGATACGAGCAGTACTTC. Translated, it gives CASSLLPPSGGYEQYF.

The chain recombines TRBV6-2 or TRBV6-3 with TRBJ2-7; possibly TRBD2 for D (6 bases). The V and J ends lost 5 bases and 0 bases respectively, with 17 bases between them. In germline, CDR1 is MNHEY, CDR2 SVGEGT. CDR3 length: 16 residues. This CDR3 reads CASSGGVAEYSYEQYF. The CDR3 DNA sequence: TGTGCCAGCAGTGGCGGGGTAGCGGAGTACTCCTACGAGCAGTACTTC.

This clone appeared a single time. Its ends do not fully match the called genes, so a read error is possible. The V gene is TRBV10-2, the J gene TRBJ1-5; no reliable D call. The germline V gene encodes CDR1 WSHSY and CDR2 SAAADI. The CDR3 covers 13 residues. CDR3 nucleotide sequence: TGCGCCAGCAGTGAGTACAAGTATCAGTCCCAGCATTTT. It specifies CASSEYKYQSQHF.

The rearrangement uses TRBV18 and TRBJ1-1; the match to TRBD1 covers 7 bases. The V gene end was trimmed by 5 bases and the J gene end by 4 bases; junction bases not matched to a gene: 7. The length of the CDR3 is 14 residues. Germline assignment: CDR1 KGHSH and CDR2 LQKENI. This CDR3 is CASSSRDSFTEAFF. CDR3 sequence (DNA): TGTGCCAGCTCATCACGGGACAGTTTCACTGAAGCTTTCTTT.

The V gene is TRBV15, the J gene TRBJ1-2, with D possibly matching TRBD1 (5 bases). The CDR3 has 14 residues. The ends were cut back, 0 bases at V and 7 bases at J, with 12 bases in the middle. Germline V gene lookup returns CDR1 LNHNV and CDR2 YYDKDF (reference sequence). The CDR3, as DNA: TGTGCCACCAGCAGAGATCGGGGGGTGGGTGGCTACACCTTC. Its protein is CATSRDRGVGGYTF.

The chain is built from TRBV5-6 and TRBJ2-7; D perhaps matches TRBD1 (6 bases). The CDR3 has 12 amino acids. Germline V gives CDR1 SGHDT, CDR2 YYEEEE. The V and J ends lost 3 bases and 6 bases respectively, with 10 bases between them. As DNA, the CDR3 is TGTGCCAGCAGCTACAGGGCGTTCGAGCAGTACTTC. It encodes CASSYRAFEQYF. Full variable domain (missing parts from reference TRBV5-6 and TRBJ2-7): DAGVTQSPTHLIKTRGQQVTLRCSPKSGHDTVSWYQQALGQGPQFIFQYYEEEERQRGNFPDRFSGHQFPNYSSELNVNALLLGDSALYLCASSYRAFEQYFGPGTRLTVT.

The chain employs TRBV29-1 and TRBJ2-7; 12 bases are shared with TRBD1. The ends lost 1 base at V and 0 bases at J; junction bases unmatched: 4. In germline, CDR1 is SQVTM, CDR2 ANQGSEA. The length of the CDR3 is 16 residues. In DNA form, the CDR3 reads TGCAGCGTTGAAGTCGGGACAGGGGGCCTCTCCTACGAGCAGTACTTC. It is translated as CSVEVGTGGLSYEQYF.

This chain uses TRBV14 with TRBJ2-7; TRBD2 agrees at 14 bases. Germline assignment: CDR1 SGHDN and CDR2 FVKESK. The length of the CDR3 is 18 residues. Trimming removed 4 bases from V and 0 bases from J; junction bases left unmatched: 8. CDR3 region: CASSPGTSGSEPSYEQYF. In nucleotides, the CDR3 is TGTGCCAGCAGCCCTGGGACTAGCGGGAGTGAACCCTCCTACGAGCAGTACTTC.

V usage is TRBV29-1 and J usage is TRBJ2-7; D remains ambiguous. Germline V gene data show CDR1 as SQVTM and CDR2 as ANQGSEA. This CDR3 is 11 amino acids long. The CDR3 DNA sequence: TGCAGTGCCGGAGTTTCCTACGAGCAGTACTTC. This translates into CSAGVSYEQYF.

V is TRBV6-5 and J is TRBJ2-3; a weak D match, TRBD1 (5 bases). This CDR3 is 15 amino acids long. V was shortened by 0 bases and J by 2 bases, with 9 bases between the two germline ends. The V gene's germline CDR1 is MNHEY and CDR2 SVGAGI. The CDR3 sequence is CASSYSGQFTDTQYF. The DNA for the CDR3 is TGTGCCAGCAGTTACTCGGGGCAGTTCACAGATACGCAGTATTTT.

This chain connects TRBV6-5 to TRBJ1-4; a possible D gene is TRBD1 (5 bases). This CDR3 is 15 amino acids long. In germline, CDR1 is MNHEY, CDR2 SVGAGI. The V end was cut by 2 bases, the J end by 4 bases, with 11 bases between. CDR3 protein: CASSYTGRNNEKLFF. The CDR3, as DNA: TGTGCCAGCAGTTACACAGGACGGAATAATGAAAAACTGTTTTTT.

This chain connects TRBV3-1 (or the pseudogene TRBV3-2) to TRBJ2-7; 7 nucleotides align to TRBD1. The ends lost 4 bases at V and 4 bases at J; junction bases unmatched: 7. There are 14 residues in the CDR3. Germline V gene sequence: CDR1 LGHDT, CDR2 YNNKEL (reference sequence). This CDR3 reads CASSRNRGGYEQYF. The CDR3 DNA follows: TGTGCCAGCAGCCGAAACAGGGGTGGGTACGAGCAGTACTTC.

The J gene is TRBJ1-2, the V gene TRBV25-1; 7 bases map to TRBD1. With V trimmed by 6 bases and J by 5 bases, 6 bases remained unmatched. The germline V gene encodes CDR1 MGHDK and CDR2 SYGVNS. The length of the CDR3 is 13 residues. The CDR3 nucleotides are TGTGCCAGCAGCGAGGGACAGCTATATGGCTACACCTTC. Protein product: CASSEGQLYGYTF.

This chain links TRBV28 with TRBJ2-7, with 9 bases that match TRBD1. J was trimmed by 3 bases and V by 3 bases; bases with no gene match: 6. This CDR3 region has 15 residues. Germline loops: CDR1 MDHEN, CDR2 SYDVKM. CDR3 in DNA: TGTGCCAGCAGTTTGTCGGGACAGGGCAACTACGAGCAGTACTTC. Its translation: CASSLSGQGNYEQYF.

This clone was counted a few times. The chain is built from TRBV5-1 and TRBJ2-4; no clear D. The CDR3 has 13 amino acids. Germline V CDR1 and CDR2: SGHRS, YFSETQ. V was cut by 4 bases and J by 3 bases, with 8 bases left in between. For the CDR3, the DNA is TGCGCCAGCAGCGCTAATGGCAAAAACATTCAGTACTTC. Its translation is CASSANGKNIQYF.